This is a list of T cell receptor beta chains from one sample in a study of molecular identifiers for immune sequencing clone quantification. TCRdb fed the PCR reads into MiXCR, producing one record per CDR3 protein. The profile shows tens of thousands of distinct CDR3 sequences, roughly a quarter of them singletons. The sample was naive CD8+ T cells from blood, with Jurkat cell RNA spiked in. The receptors originated from a human donor in good health. Some libraries in this study had Jurkat cell RNA spiked in. Each CDR3 is given with its conserved first and last residue. Fields, in order: J gene, V gene, D gene, clone size, CDR3 DNA, CDR3 protein. A D gene is named only where the DNA matches it firmly. Clone size is not always given. Where it is, it says once, few, many or a class for expanded clones.

>TRBJ2-3|TRBV10-3|TRBD2|many
TGTGCCATCAGCCTAGCGGGAGGGTCAGATACGCAGTATTTT
CAISLAGGSDTQYF
>TRBJ1-5|TRBV11-2|TRBD1|many
TGTGCCAGCAGTCCGGGACAGGGTAGGGGTCAGCCCCAGCATTTT
CASSPGQGRGQPQHF
>TRBJ1-4|TRBV5-1|TRBD1|few
TGCGCCATAGGGACAGGGTTAGGAGAAAAACTGTTTTTT
CAIGTGLGEKLFF
>TRBJ2-2|TRBV29-1|-|many
TGCAGCGTTGAAGAAGGTAACACCGGGGAGCTGTTTTTT
CSVEEGNTGELFF
>TRBJ1-5|TRBV6-6|-|-
TGTGCCAGCAGTTACTCTGGGGGCGAGATAGGTTGGCCCCAGCATTTT
CASSYSGGEIGWPQHF
>TRBJ1-4|TRBV27|-|few
TGTGCCAGCAACCCGAGGGGACTCCCTAATGAAAAACTGTTTTTT
CASNPRGLPNEKLFF
>TRBJ1-5|TRBV4-1|-|few
TGCGCCAGCAGCCTGGGATTCAATCAGCCCCAGCATTTT
CASSLGFNQPQHF
>TRBJ1-4|TRBV7-8|TRBD1|-
TGTGCCAGCAGCTTAACTAGGACAGGGGTTAATGAAAAACTGTTTTTT
CASSLTRTGVNEKLFF
>TRBJ2-7|TRBV7-3|TRBD2|-
TGTGCCAGCAGCTTAGTAGCGGGTGATTCCTACGAGCAGTACTTC
CASSLVAGDSYEQYF
>TRBJ2-2|TRBV14|-|many
TGTGCCAGCAGCCAAGATACAGGGATGGGCACCGGGGAGCTGTTTTTT
CASSQDTGMGTGELFF
>TRBJ1-4|TRBV13|-|few
TGTGCCAGCAGCCCCCAGCGGGGGGGGTTTGGGGAAAAACTGTTTTTT
CASSPQRGGFGEKLFF
>TRBJ1-1|TRBV2|-|many
TGTGCCAGCAGTGATTTGATGAACACTGAAGCTTTCTTT
CASSDLMNTEAFF
>TRBJ2-3|TRBV24-1|-|many
TGTGCCACCAGTCTGGGGGGCACAGATACGCAGTATTTT
CATSLGGTDTQYF
>TRBJ2-7|TRBV6-2/TRBV6-3|-|many
TGTGCCAGCAGTTACTCAGGGTTCGGCGAGCAGTACTTC
CASSYSGFGEQYF
>TRBJ2-7|TRBV7-9|TRBD1|many
TGTGCCAGCAGCCCAGGGACAGGGGCGACCTACGAGCAGTACTTC
CASSPGTGATYEQYF
>TRBJ2-1|TRBV19|-|many
TGTGCCAGTAGTATTGGCAAAAATTCCTACAATGAGCAGTTCTTC
CASSIGKNSYNEQFF
>TRBJ2-6|TRBV20-1|TRBD1|-
TGCAGTGCTAGAGAGAAGGGACAGTTCCTCTCTGGGGCCAACGTCCTGACTTTC
CSAREKGQFLSGANVLTF
>TRBJ1-2|TRBV7-9|-|many
TGTGCCAGCAGCTCCCCGGGCCGGACAAACTATGGCTACACCTTC
CASSSPGRTNYGYTF
>TRBJ1-4|TRBV18|-|-
TGTGCCAGCTCACGATCGACAGTTCCTAATGAAAAACTGTTTTTT
CASSRSTVPNEKLFF
>TRBJ1-2|TRBV11-2|-|many
TGTGCCAGCAGCTTAGGGGTGGACATCAACTATGGCTACACCTTC
CASSLGVDINYGYTF
>TRBJ2-3|TRBV5-6|TRBD2|-
TGTGCCAGCAGCTTGGTAACGCCTAGCGGCTCTAGCACAGATACGCAGTATTTT
CASSLVTPSGSSTDTQYF
>TRBJ1-2|TRBV12-3/TRBV12-4|-|-
TGTGCCAGCAGTTTCGACCCGGGTTCGAACTATGGCTACACCTTC
CASSFDPGSNYGYTF
>TRBJ1-6|TRBV14|TRBD1|few
TGTGCCAGCAGCCAACGGGACAGGGATAATTCACCCCTCCACTTT
CASSQRDRDNSPLHF
>TRBJ1-2|TRBV12-3/TRBV12-4|-|many
TGTGCCAGCAGTCCATGGACGGCATATGGCTACACCTTC
CASSPWTAYGYTF
>TRBJ2-7|TRBV28|-|-
TGTGCCAGCAGTACCATAACAGGAACCTACGAGCAGTACTTC
CASSTITGTYEQYF
>TRBJ2-1|TRBV19|-|many
TGTGCCAGTAGTATGGGCGGTAGCTCCTACAATGAGCAGTTCTTC
CASSMGGSSYNEQFF
>TRBJ2-7|TRBV12-3/TRBV12-4|-|many
TGTGCCAGCAGTTCCGACCTGGACAGAGCCTACGAGCAGTACTTC
CASSSDLDRAYEQYF
>TRBJ2-7|TRBV30|-|many
TGTGCCTGGAGTGTACTCCAGGAGGACGAGCAGTACTTC
CAWSVLQEDEQYF
>TRBJ2-4|TRBV28|TRBD1|-
TGTGCCAGCAGTCCCAGGACAGGTCGGGCGTTTGGCATTCAGTACTTC
CASSPRTGRAFGIQYF
>TRBJ2-7|TRBV4-2|-|-
TGTGCCAGCAGCCATTTAGGCGAGCAGTACTTC
CASSHLGEQYF
>TRBJ2-7|TRBV20-1|-|many
TGCAGTGTCGAGACAGGATCAAGGGACGAGCAGTACTTC
CSVETGSRDEQYF
>TRBJ2-5|TRBV12-3/TRBV12-4|-|-
TGTGCCAGCAGTTCCATGACAGGGAGGGTAGAGACCCAGTACTTC
CASSSMTGRVETQYF
>TRBJ2-7|TRBV25-1|-|-
TGTGCCAGCGCCAACGCGTGGTCAGGCTACGAGCAGTACTTC
CASANAWSGYEQYF
>TRBJ1-1|TRBV14|-|many
TGTGCCAGCAGCCAGGGCGACAGGATATATGAAGCTTTCTTT
CASSQGDRIYEAFF
>TRBJ1-5|TRBV7-9|-|many
TGTGCCAGCAGCTTTCAAGGGAGCAATCAGCCCCAGCATTTT
CASSFQGSNQPQHF
>TRBJ2-5|TRBV29-1|-|many
TGCAGCCCTTGTCCGAGGGGATGCAATGGGACCCAGTACTTC
CSPCPRGCNGTQYF
>TRBJ2-6|TRBV27|-|many
TGTGCCAGCAGAAGGGACAACTACTCTGGGGCCAACGTCCTGACTTTC
CASRRDNYSGANVLTF
>TRBJ1-1|TRBV4-3|-|-
TGCGCCAGCAGCCTATATCGGGGCGGCACTGAAGCTTTCTTT
CASSLYRGGTEAFF
>TRBJ1-2|TRBV20-1|-|many
TGCAGTGCCAAAGTTACGGGGGTCCTTAACGACTACACCTTC
CSAKVTGVLNDYTF
>TRBJ2-5|TRBV1|-|many
TGCACCAGCAGCCACGAACGTGGCGGGGAAGAGACCCAGTACTTC
CTSSHERGGEETQYF
>TRBJ2-1|TRBV20-1|TRBD2|few
TGCAGTGCTAGAGATCAGGCTAGCGGGAGGGTAGATGAGCAGTTCTTC
CSARDQASGRVDEQFF
>TRBJ2-5|TRBV25-1|-|many
TGTGCCAGCAGGACAGCCCAAGAGACCCAGTACTTC
CASRTAQETQYF
>TRBJ2-2|TRBV20-1|TRBD2|few
TGCAGTGCTAGGGGACCCTGGGGTCTTACTAGCGGGAGGGCCGGGGAGCTGTTTTTT
CSARGPWGLTSGRAGELFF
>TRBJ2-1|TRBV30|-|many
TGTGCCTGGAGTTGGGAAAATGAGCAGTTCTTC
CAWSWENEQFF
>TRBJ2-7|TRBV4-1|-|many
TGCGCCAGCAGCCTCCATTCGGGCGGAACCTACGAGCAGTACTTC
CASSLHSGGTYEQYF
>TRBJ2-2|TRBV28|-|many
TGTGCCAGCAGTAACTTGGTCCCGCAGAACACCGGGGAGCTGTTTTTT
CASSNLVPQNTGELFF
>TRBJ1-1|TRBV7-9|-|many
TGTGCCAGCAGCCCACGGGGTACTGAAGCTTTCTTT
CASSPRGTEAFF
>TRBJ1-5|TRBV6-6|-|many
TGTGCCAGCAGTTACCCAAAAGGGGACTATAGCAATCAGCCCCAGCATTTT
CASSYPKGDYSNQPQHF
>TRBJ2-1|TRBV2|-|many
TGTGCCAGCAGTGTGGTGGGGGTTCGCTCCTACAATGAGCAGTTCTTC
CASSVVGVRSYNEQFF
>TRBJ1-2|TRBV5-8|-|many
TGTGCCAGCAGCTTGGGTCGGGGGGATCTTCGAGGCTACACCTTC
CASSLGRGDLRGYTF
>TRBJ1-1|TRBV29-1|TRBD1|many
TGCAGCGTCGCCGGGACAGGGACCGCTGAAGCTTTCTTT
CSVAGTGTAEAFF
>TRBJ2-3|TRBV7-9|-|many
TGTGCCAGCAGCCTAGCCTTTGCAGATACGCAGTATTTT
CASSLAFADTQYF
>TRBJ2-3|TRBV15|-|many
TGTGCCACCAGCAACCACTGGGGGGTGGATACGCAGTATTTT
CATSNHWGVDTQYF
>TRBJ2-3|TRBV6-2/TRBV6-3|TRBD2|many
TGTGCCAGCAGCTCCCCGGGACTAGCGGGCACAGATACGCAGTATTTT
CASSSPGLAGTDTQYF
>TRBJ2-7|TRBV3-1|-|many
TGTGCCAGCAGCCAAGATGGGCGGTACGAGCAGTACTTC
CASSQDGRYEQYF
>TRBJ1-5|TRBV5-4|-|many
TGTGCCAGCAGCAAACAGGGCGACAATCAGCCCCAGCATTTT
CASSKQGDNQPQHF
>TRBJ1-5|TRBV12-3/TRBV12-4|-|many
TGTGCCAGCAGTTCCCGGGGGTATATCGGTCAGCCCCAGCATTTT
CASSSRGYIGQPQHF
>TRBJ2-7|TRBV27|TRBD2|-
TGTGCCAGCAGTTGGGCTAGCGGCACCTACGAGCAGTACTTC
CASSWASGTYEQYF
>TRBJ1-1|TRBV27|-|-
TGTGCCAGCAGTTTAAAGGGGGGGGAAGCTTTCTTT
CASSLKGGEAFF
>TRBJ2-5|TRBV9|TRBD2|-
TGTGCCAGCAGCGTAGGAATCGGACTAGCGGGAGGGCCAGAAGAGACCCAGTACTTC
CASSVGIGLAGGPEETQYF